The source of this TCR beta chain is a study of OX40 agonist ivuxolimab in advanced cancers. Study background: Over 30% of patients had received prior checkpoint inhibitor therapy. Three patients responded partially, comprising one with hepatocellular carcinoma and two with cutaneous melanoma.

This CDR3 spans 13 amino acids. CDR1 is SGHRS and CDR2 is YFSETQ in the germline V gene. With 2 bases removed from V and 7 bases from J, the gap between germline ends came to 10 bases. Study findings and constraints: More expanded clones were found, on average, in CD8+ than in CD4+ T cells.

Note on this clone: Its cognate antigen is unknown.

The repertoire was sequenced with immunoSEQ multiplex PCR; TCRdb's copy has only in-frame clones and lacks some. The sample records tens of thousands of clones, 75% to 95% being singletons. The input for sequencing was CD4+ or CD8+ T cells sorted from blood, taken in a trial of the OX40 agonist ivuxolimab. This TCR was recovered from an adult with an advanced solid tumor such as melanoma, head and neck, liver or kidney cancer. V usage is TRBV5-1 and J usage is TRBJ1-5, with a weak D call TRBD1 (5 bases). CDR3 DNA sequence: TGCGCCAGCAGCTTCGAAGGGGAACAGCCCCAGCATTTT. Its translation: CASSFEGEQPQHF.